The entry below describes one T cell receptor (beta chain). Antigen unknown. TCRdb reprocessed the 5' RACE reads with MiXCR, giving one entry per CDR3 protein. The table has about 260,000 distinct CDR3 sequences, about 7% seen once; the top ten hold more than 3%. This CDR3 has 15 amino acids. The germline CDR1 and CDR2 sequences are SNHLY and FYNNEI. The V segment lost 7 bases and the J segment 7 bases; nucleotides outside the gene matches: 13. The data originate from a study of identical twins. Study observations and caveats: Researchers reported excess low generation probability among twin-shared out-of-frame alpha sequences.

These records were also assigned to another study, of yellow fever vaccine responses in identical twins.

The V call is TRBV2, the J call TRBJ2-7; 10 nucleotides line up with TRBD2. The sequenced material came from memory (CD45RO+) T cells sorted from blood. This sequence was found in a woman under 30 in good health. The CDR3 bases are TGTGCCAGCAACCCTCTTCCAGCGGGAGGGGGGGAGCAGTACTTC. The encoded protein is CASNPLPAGGGEQYF. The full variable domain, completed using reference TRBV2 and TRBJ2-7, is EPEVTQTPSHQVTQMGQEVILRCVPISNHLYFYWYRQILGQKVEFLVSFYNNEISEKSEIFDDQFSVERPDGSNFTLKIRSTKLEDSAMYFCASNPLPAGGGEQYFGPGTRLTVT.